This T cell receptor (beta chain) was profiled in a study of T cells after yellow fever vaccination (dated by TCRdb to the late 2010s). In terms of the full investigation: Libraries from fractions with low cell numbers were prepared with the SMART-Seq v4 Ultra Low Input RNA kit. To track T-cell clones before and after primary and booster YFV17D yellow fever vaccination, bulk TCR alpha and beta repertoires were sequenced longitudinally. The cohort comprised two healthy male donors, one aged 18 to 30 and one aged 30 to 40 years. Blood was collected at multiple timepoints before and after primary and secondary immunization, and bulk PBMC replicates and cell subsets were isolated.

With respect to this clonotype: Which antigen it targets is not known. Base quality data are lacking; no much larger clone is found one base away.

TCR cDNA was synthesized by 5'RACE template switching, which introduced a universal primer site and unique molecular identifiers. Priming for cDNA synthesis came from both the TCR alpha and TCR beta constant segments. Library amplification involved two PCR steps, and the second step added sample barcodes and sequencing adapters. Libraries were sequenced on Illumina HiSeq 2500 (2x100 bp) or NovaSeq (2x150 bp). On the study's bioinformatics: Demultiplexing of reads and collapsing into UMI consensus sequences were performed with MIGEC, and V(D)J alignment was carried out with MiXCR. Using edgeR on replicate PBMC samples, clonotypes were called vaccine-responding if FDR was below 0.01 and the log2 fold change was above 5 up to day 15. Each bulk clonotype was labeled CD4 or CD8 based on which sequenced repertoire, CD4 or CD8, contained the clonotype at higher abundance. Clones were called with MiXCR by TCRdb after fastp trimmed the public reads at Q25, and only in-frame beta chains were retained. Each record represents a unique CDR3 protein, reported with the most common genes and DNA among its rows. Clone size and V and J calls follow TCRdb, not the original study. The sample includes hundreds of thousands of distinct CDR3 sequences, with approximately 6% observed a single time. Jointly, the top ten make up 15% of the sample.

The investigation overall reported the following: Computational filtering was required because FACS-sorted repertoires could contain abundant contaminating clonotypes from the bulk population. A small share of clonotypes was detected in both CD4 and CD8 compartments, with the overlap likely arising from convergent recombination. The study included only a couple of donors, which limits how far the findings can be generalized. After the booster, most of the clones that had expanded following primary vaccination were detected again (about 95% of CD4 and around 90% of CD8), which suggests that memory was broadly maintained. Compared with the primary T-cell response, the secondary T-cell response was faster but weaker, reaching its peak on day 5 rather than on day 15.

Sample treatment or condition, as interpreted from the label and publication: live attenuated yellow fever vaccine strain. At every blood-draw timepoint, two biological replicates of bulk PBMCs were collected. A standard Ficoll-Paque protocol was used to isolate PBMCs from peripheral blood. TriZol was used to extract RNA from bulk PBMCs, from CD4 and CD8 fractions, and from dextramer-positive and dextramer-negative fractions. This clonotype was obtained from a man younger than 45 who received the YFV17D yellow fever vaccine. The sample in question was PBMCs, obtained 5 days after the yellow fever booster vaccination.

At the DNA level, the sequence is TGTGCCAGCAGCCCCCCTCTTGGGCGGAGTAGCAATCAGCCCCAGCATTTT. The translation is CASSPPLGRSSNQPQHF. Rearrangement joined TRBV7-2 to TRBJ1-5; too little of a D gene remains to name it. The CDR3 contains 17 residues, cysteine and phenylalanine counted. The entry retains the CDR3 DNA only, 51 bases that are in frame from base 1. The V end loses 5 bases and the J end loses 0 bases, and a stretch of 17 bases separates them. The germline V gene provides CDR1 SGHTA and CDR2 FQGNSA.